The T cell receptor beta chain described here comes from a study of human T cells and chemical hapten exposure. As for the study in general: Throughout the approximately 25-week study, diphenylcyclopropenone was applied weekly to the patients' scalps. Minor pooled library volume differences mainly drove per-sample TCR yield variation.

Concerning this clonotype: What it binds is unknown.

TCRdb re-analysed the RACE reads in MiXCR, keeping a single row per CDR3 protein. The sample contains around 120,000 distinct CDR3 sequences, approximately 13% of which appear only once. Time point described: patch test 1, 2 weeks after DPC sensitization. Treatment: therapeutic diphenylcyclopropenone sensitization with weekly scalp DPC. General observations from the study: Given that the donors had alopecia, their immune response may differ from that seen in healthy people.

CDR1 is DFQATT, CDR2 SNEGSKA, per germline (reference sequence). The V gene end was trimmed by 1 base and the J gene end by 2 bases; junction bases not matched to a gene: 5. The CDR3 extends over 15 amino acids. Sequenced here: whole blood, sampled in connection with sensitization to the hapten diphenylcyclopropenone (DPC). The origin of this receptor is a man aged 18 to 30 with alopecia areata. Some clones in this sample may be carry-over from other donors' samples. This chain joins TRBV20-1 and TRBJ2-3, with 8 bases identical to TRBD2. This CDR3 reads CSARVRGGLTDTQYF. For the CDR3, the DNA is TGCAGTGCTAGAGTTCGGGGGGGCCTCACAGATACGCAGTATTTT.